At least ten counts were recorded for the clone carrying this TCR beta chain. These data are taken from a study of spatial heterogeneity in lung cancer. Study-wide background: Alpha-chain sequences were consistently detected in smaller numbers than beta-chain sequences.

Stated time point: sample taken at primary tumor resection. Samples were donated by 72 untreated early-stage non-small cell lung cancer patients. Whole RNA from tumor, nontumor lung or frozen PBMC was sequenced unsorted. V dropped 3 bases and J dropped 6; count of bases not matched to a gene: 16. CDR1 and CDR2 from the germline V gene are KGHSH and LQKENI. The CDR3 runs to 17 residues. Every molecule of TCR cDNA had its own unique molecular identifier. From the 5' RACE reads, TCRdb called clonotypes with MiXCR, one entry per CDR3 protein. In the table there are about 44,000 distinct CDR3 sequences, approximately 15% of which are singletons.

This chain connects TRBV18 to TRBJ2-7, with 8 bases aligning to TRBD1. The input for sequencing was PBMCs, taken at surgery. This sequence was found in a male donor with early-stage non-small cell lung cancer. CDR3 loop: CASSPHPLTTGEAEQYF. The DNA for the CDR3 is TGTGCCAGCTCACCGCACCCGCTTACGACAGGGGAGGCCGAGCAGTACTTC.